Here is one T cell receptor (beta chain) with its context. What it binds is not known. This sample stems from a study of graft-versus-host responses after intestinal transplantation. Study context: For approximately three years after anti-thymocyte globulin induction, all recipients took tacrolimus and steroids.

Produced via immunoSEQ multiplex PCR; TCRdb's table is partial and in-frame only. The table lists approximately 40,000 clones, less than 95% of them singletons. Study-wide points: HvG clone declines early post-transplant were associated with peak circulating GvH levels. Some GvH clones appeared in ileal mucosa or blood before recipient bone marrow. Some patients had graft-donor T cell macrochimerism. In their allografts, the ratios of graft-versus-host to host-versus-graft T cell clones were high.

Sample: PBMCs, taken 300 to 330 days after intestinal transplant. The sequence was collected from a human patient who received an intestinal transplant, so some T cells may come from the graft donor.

The CDR3 region is CASSGELTGNTIYF. The CDR3 coding sequence is TGTGCCAGCAGCGGGGAATTGACTGGAAACACCATATATTTT. This chain uses TRBV11-2 with TRBJ1-3; D is unclear. There are 14 residues in the CDR3. In germline, CDR1 is SGHAT, CDR2 FQNNGV. With 5 bases removed from V and 2 bases from J, the gap between germline ends came to 10 bases. The whole variable domain, filled in from reference TRBV11-2 and TRBJ1-3, reads EAGVAQSPRYKIIEKRQSVAFWCNPISGHATLYWYQQILGQGPKLLIQFQNNGVVDDSQLPKDRFSAERLKGVDSTLKIQPAKLEDSAVYLCASSGELTGNTIYFGEGSWLTVV.